Below are 20 T cell receptor beta chains sequenced from a single sample in a study of metastatic and nonmetastatic thyroid tumors. TCRdb redid the clone calls on the PCR reads using MiXCR. The repertoire holds some 19,000 clones, with about 27% as singletons. No treatment had been given to any patient before thyroid surgery. The sequencing sample was made of tumor tissue. These receptor sequences come from a female donor with papillary thyroid cancer or a benign thyroid nodule (not recorded which). Some clones in this sample may be carry-over from other donors' samples.

The chain links TRBV20-1 to TRBJ2-1; maybe TRBD2 (6 bases). The CDR3 covers 13 residues. The germline V and J ends were trimmed by 6 bases and 5 bases, with 14 bases remaining between them. The V gene's germline CDR1 is DFQATT and CDR2 SNEGSKA (reference sequence). The DNA for the CDR3 is TGCAGTGCCCGGGAGTTGAGGGACAATGAGCAGTTCTTC. It translates to CSARELRDNEQFF.

This clone was counted once. The rearrangement uses TRBV20-1 and TRBJ2-7; D is possibly TRBD1 or TRBD2 (5 bases each). The germline V gene encodes CDR1 DFQATT and CDR2 SNEGSKA (reference sequence). The CDR3 consists of 13 residues. V shed 1 base and J shed 3 bases, with 10 bases lying between them. CDR3 residues: CSARAGRDYEQYF. In nucleotides, the CDR3 is TGCAGTGCTAGAGCGGGACGGGACTACGAGCAGTACTTC.

This clone appeared a few times. This sequence joins TRBV10-3 and TRBJ2-2; possible D gene TRBD1, 5 bases. CDR3 size: 13 residues. The germline gives CDR1 ENHRY, CDR2 SYGVKD. With 8 bases removed from V and 5 bases from J, the gap between germline ends came to 12 bases. CDR3 DNA: TGTGCCATCTTTCTGGGGCTTACCGGGGAGCTGTTTTTT. This codes for CAIFLGLTGELFF.

This chain links TRBV7-3 with TRBJ1-1; 7 positions agree with TRBD1. The V gene's germline CDR1 is SGHTA and CDR2 FQGTGA. Losses at the gene ends were 4 bases for V and 2 bases for J; bases not matched to a gene: 4. This CDR3 spans 14 amino acids. CDR3 residues: CASSSGQTNTEAFF. The CDR3 DNA sequence: TGTGCCAGCAGCTCGGGACAGACCAACACTGAAGCTTTCTTT.

Ten or more counts support this clone. V usage is TRBV5-1 and J usage is TRBJ2-3; 11 bases agree with TRBD1. The germline gives CDR1 SGHRS, CDR2 YFSETQ. The CDR3 has 16 residues. Trimming cost V 4 bases and J 2 bases; bases outside gene matches: 6. The CDR3 protein is CASSMRTGGYTDTQYF. CDR3 bases: TGCGCCAGCAGCATGAGGACAGGGGGCTACACAGATACGCAGTATTTT.

A note on this clone: A junction end diverges from the germline sequence, so it may reflect a read error. This rearrangement joins TRBV6-1 to TRBJ2-2, with D possibly TRBD2 on 5 matching bases. This CDR3 contains 11 residues. Germline-derived CDR1 and CDR2 are MNHNS and SASEGT. As DNA, the CDR3 is TGTGCCAGCAGATCGTCCGGGGATCTGTTTTTT. Protein product: CASRSSGDLFF.

This clone has more than one count but fewer than ten. An end of the junction does not agree with germline; a read error may underlie this. The V call is TRBV27, the J call TRBJ2-2, with D hard to call. This CDR3 comprises 13 residues. CDR1 and CDR2 (germline): MNHEY, SMNVEV (reference sequence). CDR3 bases: TGTGACAGCAGACCACAACCCAAAGGGGAGCTGTTTTTT. It translates to CDSRPQPKGELFF.

The rearrangement uses TRBV28 and TRBJ2-2; D is undetermined. Germline CDR1 is MDHEN and CDR2 is SYDVKM. This CDR3 comprises 17 residues. V was clipped by 5 bases and J by 0 bases, with 16 bases between them. The CDR3 bases are TGTGCCAGCAGTCTCCCCCCCTGGGTACCGAACACCGGGGAGCTGTTTTTT. Its protein is CASSLPPWVPNTGELFF.

This clone is medium-sized (0.01 to 0.1%). This chain uses TRBV28 with TRBJ2-7; 10 positions agree with TRBD1. The V and J ends lost 7 bases and 5 bases, in that order; junction bases with no gene match: 11. This CDR3 contains 15 residues. Per germline, CDR1 MDHEN and CDR2 SYDVKM. CDR3 loop: CASTADRGAYDEQYF. CDR3 nucleotide sequence: TGTGCCAGCACCGCGGACAGGGGGGCTTACGACGAGCAGTACTTC.

This clone was counted only a few times. A much larger clone sits a single nucleotide away, making a read error possible. J is TRBJ2-1 and V is TRBV20-1, with D perhaps TRBD1 or TRBD2 (5 bases each). Germline loops: CDR1 DFQATT, CDR2 SNEGSKA (reference sequence). V was pared by 5 bases and J by 3 bases, with 8 bases between. The CDR3 length is 12 residues. CDR3 residues: CSAQGDYNEQFF. CDR3 nucleotide sequence: TGCAGTGCTCAGGGAGACTACAATGAGCAGTTCTTC.

By sample share, this clone is medium-sized. This chain links TRBV28 with TRBJ2-7; 7 bases fit TRBD1. The CDR3 has 14 amino acids. Germline V lookup: CDR1 MDHEN, CDR2 SYDVKM. With V trimmed by 6 bases and J by 4 bases, 9 bases remained unmatched. CDR3 DNA: TGTGCCAGCAGCCCCGCCGGGACAGAATACGAGCAGTACTTC. Residues: CASSPAGTEYEQYF.

This clone came up many times. The V and J genes are TRBV6-1 and TRBJ1-5, with 8 bases identical to TRBD1. The CDR3 has 20 amino acids. Trimming took 0 bases from V and 2 from J; bases not matched to a gene: 15. Germline values: CDR1 MNHNS, CDR2 SASEGT. CDR3 in amino acids: CASSEALRLTGDHGNQPQHF. The DNA for the CDR3 is TGTGCCAGCAGTGAAGCCCTCCGGCTGACAGGGGACCATGGCAATCAGCCCCAGCATTTT.

This rearrangement joins TRBV11-2 to TRBJ1-1; unclear D gene. In germline, CDR1 is SGHAT, CDR2 FQNNGV. The germline V and J ends were trimmed by 8 bases and 4 bases, with 14 bases remaining between them. The CDR3 covers 13 residues. The CDR3 DNA reads TGTGCCAGCGCCTCGGTTATCGGCACTGAAGCTTTCTTT. This encodes CASASVIGTEAFF.

In this sample, this clone is medium-sized. The rearrangement joins TRBV28 to TRBJ1-4; D is ambiguous. Trimming pared 3 bases from V and 8 bases from J, leaving 10 bases between. This CDR3 is built from 13 residues. The germline CDR1 and CDR2 sequences are MDHEN and SYDVKM. DNA for the CDR3: TGTGCCAGCAGTTTTCGGGCCATAGAAAAACTGTTTTTT. As protein: CASSFRAIEKLFF.

The DNA of the CDR3 is TGTGCCAGCATCCTAATAGTCCTCGAGCAGTACTTC. The encoded protein is CASILIVLEQYF. The chain combines TRBV5-6 with TRBJ2-7, with D hard to call. Trimming shortened V by 6 bases and J by 6 bases, and 13 bases separated the two germline ends. Germline CDR1 is SGHDT and CDR2 is YYEEEE. The CDR3 contains 12 residues.

V gene TRBV5-6 combines with J gene TRBJ1-6, with 9 bases fitting TRBD1. CDR1 SGHDT and CDR2 YYEEEE come from the germline V gene. After removal of 3 bases from V and 11 bases from J, the junction contained 6 bases not matched to a gene. This CDR3 is built from 14 residues. CDR3 DNA sequence: TGTGCCAGCAGCTGGGACAGGGTCTTGACACCCCTCCACTTT. Its translation: CASSWDRVLTPLHF.

This clone was counted many times. The chain carries TRBV20-1 and TRBJ1-1, with a weak D call TRBD1 (6 bases). The CDR3 consists of 15 residues. With 1 base removed from V and 4 bases from J, the gap between germline ends came to 16 bases. Per germline, CDR1 DFQATT and CDR2 SNEGSKA (reference sequence). CDR3 nucleotide sequence: TGCAGTGCTAGAGCCGTTGGGGCCAGGGGCACTGAAGCTTTCTTT. Its protein product is CSARAVGARGTEAFF.

This clone occurred many times. The conserved phenylalanine or tryptophan normally closing the CDR3 is absent here, so this likely arose from a read error. V and J are TRBV2 and TRBJ2-5; D remains ambiguous. Germline values: CDR1 SNHLY, CDR2 FYNNEI. This CDR3 comprises 12 residues. This CDR3 reads CAGSGIAETQYL. DNA of the CDR3: TGTGCCGGCAGTGGGATCGCAGAGACCCAGTACCTC.

This clone occurred a few times. The chain is built from TRBV6-1 and TRBJ2-3; TRBD2 aligns across 8 bases. V lost 2 bases and J lost 0; bases outside the gene matches: 4. This CDR3 spans 16 amino acids. From germline, CDR1 is MNHNS and CDR2 SASEGT. The CDR3 coding sequence is TGTGCCAGCAGTGAATCTGCTAGCGGGAGCACAGATACGCAGTATTTT. This translates into CASSESASGSTDTQYF.

This clone has a handful of counts. The chain carries TRBV6-1 and TRBJ1-2, with TRBD1 identical over 9 bases. The CDR3 covers 14 residues. Germline trimming cut 6 bases from V and 4 bases from J; bases unmatched to any gene: 6. The germline V gene encodes CDR1 MNHNS and CDR2 SASEGT. The chain's CDR3 is CASSRTGAGYGYTF. CDR3 DNA: TGTGCCAGCAGCCGGACAGGGGCCGGCTATGGCTACACCTTC.